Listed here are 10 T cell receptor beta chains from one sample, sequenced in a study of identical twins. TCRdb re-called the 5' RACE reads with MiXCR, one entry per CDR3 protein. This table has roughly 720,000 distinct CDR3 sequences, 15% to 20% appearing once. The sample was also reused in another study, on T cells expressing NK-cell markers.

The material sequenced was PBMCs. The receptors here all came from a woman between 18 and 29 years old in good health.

The CDR3 DNA reads as TGTGCCAGCAGCGTAACAGGGACAAGCTCACCCCTCCACTTT. Protein sequence: CASSVTGTSSPLHF. This chain uses TRBV9 with TRBJ1-6, with a possible D match to TRBD1 (6 bases). V was cut by 1 base and J by 10 bases, with 12 bases left in between. CDR3 length equals 14 residues. From germline, CDR1 is SGDLS and CDR2 YYNGEE.

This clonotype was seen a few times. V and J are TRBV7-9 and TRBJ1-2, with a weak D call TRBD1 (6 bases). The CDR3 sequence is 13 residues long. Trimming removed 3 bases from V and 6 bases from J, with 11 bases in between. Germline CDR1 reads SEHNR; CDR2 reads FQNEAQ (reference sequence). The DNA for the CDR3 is TGTGCCAGCAGCTTCACTTCAGGGGATGGCTACACCTTC. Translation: CASSFTSGDGYTF.

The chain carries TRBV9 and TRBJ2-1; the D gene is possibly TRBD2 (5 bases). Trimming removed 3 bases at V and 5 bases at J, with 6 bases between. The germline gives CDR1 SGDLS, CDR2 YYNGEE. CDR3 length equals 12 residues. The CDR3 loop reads CASSGRDNEQFF. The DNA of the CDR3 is TGTGCCAGCAGCGGGCGGGACAATGAGCAGTTCTTC.

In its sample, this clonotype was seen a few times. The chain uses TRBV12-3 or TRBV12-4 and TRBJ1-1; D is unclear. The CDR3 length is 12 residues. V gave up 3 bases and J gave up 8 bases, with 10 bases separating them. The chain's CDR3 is CASSFGIEEAFF. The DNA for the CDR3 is TGTGCCAGCAGTTTCGGGATTGAGGAAGCTTTCTTT.

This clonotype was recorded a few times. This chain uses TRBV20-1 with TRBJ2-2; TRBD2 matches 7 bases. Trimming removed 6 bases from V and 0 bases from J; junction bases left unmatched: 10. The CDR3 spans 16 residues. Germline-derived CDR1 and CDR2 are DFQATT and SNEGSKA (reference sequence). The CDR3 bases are TGCAGTGCCGTAGGGTATAGCGGGTCGAACACCGGGGAGCTGTTTTTT. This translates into CSAVGYSGSNTGELFF.

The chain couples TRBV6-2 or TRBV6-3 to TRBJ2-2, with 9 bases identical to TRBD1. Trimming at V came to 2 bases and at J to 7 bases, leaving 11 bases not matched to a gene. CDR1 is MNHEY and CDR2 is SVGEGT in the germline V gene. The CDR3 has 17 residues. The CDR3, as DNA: TGTGCCAGCAGTTACCCCGGAGGGACAGGGTCGGTCGGGGAGCTGTTTTTT. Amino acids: CASSYPGGTGSVGELFF.

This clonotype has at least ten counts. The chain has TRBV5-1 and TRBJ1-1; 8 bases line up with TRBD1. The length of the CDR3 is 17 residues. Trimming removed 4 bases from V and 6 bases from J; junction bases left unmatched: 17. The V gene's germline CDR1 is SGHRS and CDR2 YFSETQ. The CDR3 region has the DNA TGCGCCAGCAGCAGACGACTGGGACAGGTGTCGGACTCTGAAGCTTTCTTT. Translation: CASSRRLGQVSDSEAFF.

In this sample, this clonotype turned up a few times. The CDR3 nucleotides read TGTGCCAGCAGCTTTACACTAAGCGGGAGACCAACGAACACCGGGGAGCTGTTTTTT. Translation gives CASSFTLSGRPTNTGELFF. The rearrangement links TRBV7-2 to TRBJ2-2, with 8 nucleotides matching TRBD2. From germline, CDR1 is SGHTA and CDR2 FQGNSA. V gave up 3 bases and J gave up 0 bases; unmatched junction bases: 12. The CDR3 spans 19 residues.

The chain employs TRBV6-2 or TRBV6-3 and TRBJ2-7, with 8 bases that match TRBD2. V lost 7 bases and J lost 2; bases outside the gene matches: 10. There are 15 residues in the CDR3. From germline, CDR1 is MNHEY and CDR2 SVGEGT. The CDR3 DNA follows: TGTGCCAGCACGCACTATAGCGGGGAGACCTACGAGCAGTACTTC. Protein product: CASTHYSGETYEQYF.

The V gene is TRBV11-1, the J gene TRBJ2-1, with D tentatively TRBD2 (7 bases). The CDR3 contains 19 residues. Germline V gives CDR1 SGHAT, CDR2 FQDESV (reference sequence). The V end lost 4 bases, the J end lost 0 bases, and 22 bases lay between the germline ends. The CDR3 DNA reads TGTGCCAGCAGCTCGGTGGGACACGGGGGGCATAGCTCCTACAATGAGCAGTTCTTC. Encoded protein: CASSSVGHGGHSSYNEQFF.